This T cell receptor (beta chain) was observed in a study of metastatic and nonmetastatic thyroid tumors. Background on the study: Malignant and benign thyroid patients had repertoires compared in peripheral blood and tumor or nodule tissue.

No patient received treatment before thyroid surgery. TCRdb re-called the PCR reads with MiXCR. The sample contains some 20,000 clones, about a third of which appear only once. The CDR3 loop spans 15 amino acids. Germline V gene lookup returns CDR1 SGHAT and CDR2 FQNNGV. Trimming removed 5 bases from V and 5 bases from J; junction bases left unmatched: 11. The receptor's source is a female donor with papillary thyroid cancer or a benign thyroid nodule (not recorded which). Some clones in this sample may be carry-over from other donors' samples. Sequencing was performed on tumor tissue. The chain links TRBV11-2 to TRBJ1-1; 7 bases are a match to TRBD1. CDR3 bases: TGTGCCAGCAGCCAGATACAGGGGCAGGGGACTGAAGCTTTCTTT. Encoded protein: CASSQIQGQGTEAFF.